This is a list of T cell receptor beta chains from one sample in a study of OX40 agonist ivuxolimab in advanced cancers. The table came from immunoSEQ multiplex PCR; TCRdb's copy has only in-frame clones and leaves some out. The table has 65,000 to 100,000 clones, around 82% seen once. Here the sequenced sample was CD4+ or CD8+ T cells sorted from blood, taken in a trial of the OX40 agonist ivuxolimab. Receptors were obtained from an adult with an advanced solid tumor such as melanoma, head and neck, liver or kidney cancer. CDR3s include the opening cysteine and the closing phenylalanine or tryptophan. D genes are given only for firm matches. Rows may omit the clone size; those that give it use once, few, many or a size class.

D gene: .; clone size: .; J gene: TRBJ1-1; V gene: TRBV11-3; CDR3 length: 16; CDR3 protein: CASSSDTIYPNTEAFF; CDR3 DNA: TGTGCCAGCAGCTCCGATACTATCTATCCGAACACTGAAGCTTTCTTT
D gene: .; clone size: .; J gene: TRBJ2-1; V gene: TRBV10-3; CDR3 length: 15; CDR3 protein: CAISDAGSNYNEQFF; CDR3 DNA: TGTGCCATCAGTGATGCGGGATCGAACTACAATGAGCAGTTCTTC
D gene: TRBD2; clone size: .; J gene: TRBJ2-7; V gene: TRBV11-2; CDR3 length: 13; CDR3 protein: CASSSTSGYEQYF; CDR3 DNA: TGTGCCAGCAGCTCCACTAGCGGCTACGAGCAGTACTTC
D gene: .; clone size: .; J gene: TRBJ2-7; V gene: TRBV28; CDR3 length: 13; CDR3 protein: CASSLFPRGEQYF; CDR3 DNA: TGTGCCAGCAGTTTATTCCCCAGAGGGGAGCAGTACTTC
D gene: TRBD2; clone size: .; J gene: TRBJ2-1; V gene: TRBV4-3; CDR3 length: 12; CDR3 protein: CASSQGGPNQFF; CDR3 DNA: TGCGCCAGCAGCCAGGGAGGGCCCAACCAGTTCTTC
D gene: .; clone size: .; J gene: TRBJ2-7; V gene: TRBV9; CDR3 length: 16; CDR3 protein: CASSVGSGLSGDEQYF; CDR3 DNA: TGTGCCAGCAGCGTAGGTTCCGGCCTATCCGGGGACGAGCAGTACTTC
D gene: TRBD2; clone size: .; J gene: TRBJ2-2; V gene: TRBV27; CDR3 length: 17; CDR3 protein: CASSSLGQRDFLGELFF; CDR3 DNA: TGTGCCAGCAGTTCCCTCGGGCAGCGGGACTTTCTCGGGGAGCTGTTTTTT
D gene: .; clone size: .; J gene: TRBJ2-1; V gene: TRBV11-2; CDR3 length: 16; CDR3 protein: CASTPSRDLRTNEQFF; CDR3 DNA: TGTGCCAGCACCCCCAGCCGGGACTTACGCACCAATGAGCAGTTCTTC
D gene: TRBD1; clone size: .; J gene: TRBJ2-4; V gene: TRBV7-6; CDR3 length: 13; CDR3 protein: CASSLEQGNIQYF; CDR3 DNA: TGTGCCAGCAGCTTAGAACAGGGGAACATTCAGTACTTC
D gene: TRBD2; clone size: .; J gene: TRBJ2-1; V gene: TRBV7-2; CDR3 length: 15; CDR3 protein: CASSVSSGLYNEQFF; CDR3 DNA: TGTGCCAGCAGCGTATCTAGCGGTCTCTACAATGAGCAGTTCTTC
D gene: .; clone size: .; J gene: TRBJ1-1; V gene: TRBV7-9; CDR3 length: 14; CDR3 protein: CASNYRGAGTEAFF; CDR3 DNA: TGTGCCAGCAACTACCGGGGGGCTGGAACTGAAGCTTTCTTT
D gene: TRBD2; clone size: .; J gene: TRBJ2-3; V gene: TRBV7-2; CDR3 length: 17; CDR3 protein: CASSLRIAGTSTDTQYF; CDR3 DNA: TGTGCCAGCAGCCTCCGGATAGCGGGGACTAGCACAGATACGCAGTATTTT
D gene: .; clone size: .; J gene: TRBJ1-3; V gene: TRBV28; CDR3 length: 13; CDR3 protein: CASSLGTGNTIYF; CDR3 DNA: TGTGCCAGCAGTTTGGGTACGGGAAACACCATATATTTT
D gene: .; clone size: few; J gene: TRBJ2-3; V gene: TRBV5-1; CDR3 length: 15; CDR3 protein: CASSLIISSTDTQYF; CDR3 DNA: TGCGCCAGCAGCTTAATAATTTCGAGCACAGATACGCAGTATTTT
D gene: .; clone size: few; J gene: TRBJ2-6; V gene: TRBV5-4; CDR3 length: 12; CDR3 protein: CASSSGANVLTF; CDR3 DNA: TGTGCCAGCAGCTCTGGGGCCAACGTCCTGACTTTC
D gene: TRBD1; clone size: .; J gene: TRBJ2-7; V gene: TRBV11-3; CDR3 length: 15; CDR3 protein: CASSLDLGTAYEQYF; CDR3 DNA: TGTGCCAGCAGCTTAGATCTCGGGACAGCCTACGAGCAGTACTTC
D gene: TRBD1; clone size: .; J gene: TRBJ2-2; V gene: TRBV4-1; CDR3 length: 17; CDR3 protein: CASSQDQGAGNTGELFF; CDR3 DNA: TGCGCCAGCAGCCAAGATCAGGGGGCAGGGAACACCGGGGAGCTGTTTTTT
D gene: TRBD1; clone size: .; J gene: TRBJ1-1; V gene: TRBV11-3; CDR3 length: 15; CDR3 protein: CASSPPTGGNTEAFF; CDR3 DNA: TGTGCCAGCAGCCCCCCGACAGGGGGAAACACTGAAGCTTTCTTT
D gene: .; clone size: .; J gene: TRBJ2-3; V gene: TRBV19; CDR3 length: 13; CDR3 protein: CASSSQAGDTQYF; CDR3 DNA: TGTGCCAGTAGTTCCCAAGCGGGAGATACGCAGTATTTT
D gene: .; clone size: .; J gene: TRBJ1-2; V gene: TRBV28; CDR3 length: 14; CDR3 protein: CASSLGDLIYGYTF; CDR3 DNA: TGTGCCAGCAGCTTGGGGGATTTAATCTATGGCTACACCTTC
D gene: .; clone size: .; J gene: TRBJ2-7; V gene: TRBV12-5; CDR3 length: 20; CDR3 protein: CASGLVLSGLESGGHYEQYF; CDR3 DNA: TGTGCTAGTGGTTTGGTACTTTCGGGCCTTGAGTCGGGGGGCCACTACGAGCAGTACTTC
D gene: .; clone size: few; J gene: TRBJ2-2; V gene: TRBV19; CDR3 length: 13; CDR3 protein: CASSIGAGGELFF; CDR3 DNA: TGTGCCAGTAGTATCGGGGCTGGCGGGGAGCTGTTTTTT
D gene: .; clone size: .; J gene: TRBJ2-7; V gene: TRBV10-1; CDR3 length: 13; CDR3 protein: CASSESIHGEQYF; CDR3 DNA: TGCGCCAGCAGTGAGTCGATCCATGGCGAGCAGTACTTC
D gene: .; clone size: .; J gene: TRBJ2-3; V gene: TRBV19; CDR3 length: 15; CDR3 protein: CASRLRTDRPDTQYF; CDR3 DNA: TGTGCCAGTAGACTCCGGACAGACCGTCCAGATACGCAGTATTTT
D gene: TRBD2; clone size: .; J gene: TRBJ2-3; V gene: TRBV5-1; CDR3 length: 16; CDR3 protein: CASSLVTSGIADTQYF; CDR3 DNA: TGCGCCAGCAGCTTGGTAACTAGCGGGATAGCAGATACGCAGTATTTT
D gene: TRBD2; clone size: few; J gene: TRBJ2-3; V gene: TRBV27; CDR3 length: 17; CDR3 protein: CASSPIRVVAGGYTQYF; CDR3 DNA: TGTGCCAGCAGCCCCATCCGGGTGGTAGCGGGCGGATATACGCAGTATTTT
D gene: .; clone size: .; J gene: TRBJ1-1; V gene: TRBV19; CDR3 length: 13; CDR3 protein: CASSFGGNTEAFF; CDR3 DNA: TGTGCCAGTAGTTTCGGGGGCAACACTGAAGCTTTCTTT
D gene: TRBD1; clone size: once; J gene: TRBJ2-7; V gene: TRBV29-1; CDR3 length: 14; CDR3 protein: CSVRTGQDSYEQYF; CDR3 DNA: TGCAGCGTTCGAACGGGACAGGACTCCTACGAGCAGTACTTC
D gene: .; clone size: .; J gene: TRBJ2-1; V gene: TRBV19; CDR3 length: 15; CDR3 protein: CASSIDGSSYNEQFF; CDR3 DNA: TGTGCCAGTAGTATCGACGGCAGCTCCTACAATGAGCAGTTCTTC
D gene: .; clone size: .; J gene: TRBJ2-7; V gene: TRBV6-4; CDR3 length: 11; CDR3 protein: CASSPSHEQYF; CDR3 DNA: TGTGCCAGCAGCCCCTCCCACGAGCAGTACTTC
D gene: TRBD1; clone size: .; J gene: TRBJ1-2; V gene: TRBV28; CDR3 length: 14; CDR3 protein: CASRGTGRRYGYTF; CDR3 DNA: TGTGCCAGCAGGGGGACAGGGAGGCGATATGGCTACACCTTC